This T cell receptor beta chain appears in the sequencing data of a study of cytomegalovirus exposure and HLA in healthy donors. Study context: Researchers found that roughly 81% of fewer than 450 genotyped donors fell within the Caucasian-associated ancestry cluster.

Overall study findings and caveats: Equally common other TCR beta chains were less clonally expanded than HLA-associated ones, a later analysis found. Rare TCR sequences predominated, though certain public TCRs were found in many donors. Using a false discovery rate of 0.05, a later analysis showed that around 16,000 TCR beta sequences were associated with HLA alleles.

CDR1 MNHEY and CDR2 SVGAGI come from the germline V gene. V dropped 5 bases and J dropped 2; count of bases not matched to a gene: 1. The CDR3 runs 14 residues. As for this clone: Its antigen remains unknown.

The study ran its PCR with 60 Vbeta and 13 Jbeta primers. Sequencing was performed with immunoSEQ multiplex PCR; in TCRdb, only in-frame clones are kept and a portion is missing. The data hold 140,000 to 150,000 clones, with 88% observed a single time. The sequencing sample was made of PBMCs. This TCR derives from a woman aged 40 to 50 in good health and CMV-seronegative. The chain is built from TRBV6-5 and TRBJ2-1, with TRBD2 matching over 9 bases. The CDR3 sequence: CASSRLAAYNEQFF. The CDR3 coding sequence is TGTGCCAGCAGTCGACTAGCGGCCTACAATGAGCAGTTCTTC.